This T cell receptor beta chain emerged from a study of cytomegalovirus exposure and HLA in healthy donors. Study findings and constraints: Through in vitro validation, three CMV-associated chains were shown to be specific for CMV antigens. Many donors shared some public TCRs, even though most TCR sequences were rare. Both high specificity and high sensitivity reportedly marked the classifier's diagnosis of cytomegalovirus status.

The donors were part of the validation cohort of roughly 110 subjects. That cohort was separate from the first cohort, which comprised about 730 subjects. About this clone: What it binds is not known.

Some clones are missing from TCRdb's copy, which holds only in-frame ones; the method was immunoSEQ multiplex PCR. The table shows about 110,000 clones, with roughly nine tenths occurring only once. V gave up 1 base and J gave up 6 bases, with 13 bases separating them. The CDR3 has 15 amino acids. Germline CDR1 reads MDHEN; CDR2 reads SYDVKM. Sequencing input: PBMCs. The rearrangement joins TRBV28 to TRBJ1-5, with D unresolved. The sequence was collected from a woman younger than 35 in good health and CMV-seropositive. CDR3 sequence: CASSLLGRQVQPQHF. The DNA of the CDR3 is TGTGCCAGCAGTTTATTAGGCAGGCAAGTTCAGCCCCAGCATTTT.